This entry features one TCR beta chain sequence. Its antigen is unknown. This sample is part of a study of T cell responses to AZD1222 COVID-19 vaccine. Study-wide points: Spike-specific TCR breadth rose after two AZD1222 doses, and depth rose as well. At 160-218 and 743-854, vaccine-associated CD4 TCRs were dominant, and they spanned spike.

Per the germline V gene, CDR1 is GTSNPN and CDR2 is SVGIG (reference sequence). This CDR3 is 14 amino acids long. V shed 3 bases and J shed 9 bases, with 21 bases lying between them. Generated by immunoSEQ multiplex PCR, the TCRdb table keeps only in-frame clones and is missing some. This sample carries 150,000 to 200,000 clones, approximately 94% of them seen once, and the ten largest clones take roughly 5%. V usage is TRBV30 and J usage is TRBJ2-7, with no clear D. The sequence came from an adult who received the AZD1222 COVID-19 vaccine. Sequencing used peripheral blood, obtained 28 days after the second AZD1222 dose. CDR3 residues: CAWRVGTVSGGQYF. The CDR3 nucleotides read TGTGCCTGGAGGGTTGGTACCGTCTCAGGTGGGCAGTACTTC.